A single sample is the source of the 24 T cell receptor beta chains below, sequenced in a study of shared T cell receptors in the human thymus (dated by TCRdb to the early 2020s). The library was made by the immunoSEQ multiplex PCR assay. This is the immuneACCESS table as TCRdb keeps it, with only in-frame sequences that have V and J called. A part of the clones is gone; compared with another copy, unresolved V genes explain less than half, and the rest is unexplained. The table for this sample lists around 730,000 clones; 80% to 90% of them were counted only once. Jointly, the top ten make up about 0.0098% of the sample. The same sample was also studied in work on human thymus T cells.

Sequencing was performed on thymocytes. These receptors were taken from a girl under two years old with a congenital heart defect. Donor details come from another sample of the same person, matched by shared clones.

V gene TRBV19 combines with J gene TRBJ1-5; D may be TRBD1 (5 bases). The CDR3 runs 13 residues. Trimming shortened V by 6 bases and J by 3 bases, and 9 bases separated the two germline ends. Germline V gene sequence: CDR1 LNHDA, CDR2 SQIVND (reference sequence). The CDR3 DNA is TGTGCCAGTAGGGCAGGGTTCAATCAGCCCCAGCATTTT. Amino acids: CASRAGFNQPQHF. The full variable domain, its missing parts supplied by reference TRBV19 and TRBJ1-5, is DGGITQSPKYLFRKEGQNVTLSCEQNLNHDAMYWYRQDPGQGLRLIYYSQIVNDFQKGDIAEGYSVSREKKESFPLTVTSAQKNPTAFYLCASRAGFNQPQHFGDGTRLSIL.

This clone was seen just once. The chain links TRBV19 to TRBJ2-1, with TRBD2 matching 12 bases. CDR1 and CDR2 from the germline V gene are LNHDA and SQIVND (reference sequence). The CDR3 sequence is 17 residues long. V shed 7 bases and J 1 base; nucleotides not matched to a gene: 8. The CDR3 region has the DNA TGTGCCAGTACTTATACTAGCGGGGGGCGATCCTACAATGAGCAGTTCTTC. Translating gives CASTYTSGGRSYNEQFF.

The chain has TRBV12-5 and TRBJ2-3; possibly TRBD2 for D (5 bases). Germline V gene sequence: CDR1 LGHNT, CDR2 FRNRAP. This CDR3 is 14 amino acids long. The ends were cut back, 4 bases at V and 2 bases at J, with 10 bases in the middle. In DNA form, the CDR3 reads TGTGCTAGTGGTTCAAGGGAGCCCACAGATACGCAGTATTTT. It is translated as CASGSREPTDTQYF.

The genes are TRBV10-3 and TRBJ2-1, with TRBD1 matching over 8 bases. Trimming took 4 bases from V and 8 from J; bases not matched to a gene: 10. Germline V lookup: CDR1 ENHRY, CDR2 SYGVKD. This CDR3 region has 15 residues. The CDR3 loop reads CAISGFGTGLDEQFF. The CDR3, as DNA: TGTGCCATCAGTGGTTTTGGGACAGGTCTCGATGAGCAGTTCTTC.

The genes are TRBV4-1 and TRBJ1-2; 7 bases are a match to TRBD1. Germline V gives CDR1 MGHRA, CDR2 YSYEKL. The CDR3 totals 19 residues. The junction had 17 bases not matched to a gene; V was cut back by 4 bases and J by 0 bases. CDR3 in DNA: TGCGCCAGCAGCCCCTTAAAACAGGGGAGCACAAAAACTAACTATGGCTACACCTTC. Protein product: CASSPLKQGSTKTNYGYTF.

The chain carries TRBV2 and TRBJ2-5; 10 bases map to TRBD2. Trimming took 8 bases from V and 3 from J; bases not matched to a gene: 15. This CDR3 spans 17 amino acids. CDR1 is SNHLY and CDR2 is FYNNEI in the germline V gene. This CDR3 reads CASLSGVVAGGEETQYF. CDR3 DNA sequence: TGTGCCAGCTTATCGGGGGTGGTAGCGGGGGGAGAAGAGACCCAGTACTTC.

The chain links TRBV2 to TRBJ2-3; 10 nucleotides align to TRBD2. This CDR3 contains 21 residues. Germline V gene sequence: CDR1 SNHLY, CDR2 FYNNEI. V was clipped by 1 base and J by 0 bases; unmatched bases: 16. Written as DNA, the CDR3 is TGTGCCAGCAGTGAAGTTCCTGGTATATTAGCGGGGGGCCCTAGCACAGATACGCAGTATTTT. Protein product: CASSEVPGILAGGPSTDTQYF.

This chain links TRBV5-1 with TRBJ2-5; the match to TRBD1 covers 8 bases. Germline assignment: CDR1 SGHRS and CDR2 YFSETQ. With V trimmed by 3 bases and J by 4 bases, 2 bases remained unmatched. The length of the CDR3 is 13 residues. The CDR3 DNA reads as TGCGCCAGCAGCTGCGGGACAGGAGAGACCCAGTACTTC. Its protein is CASSCGTGETQYF.

V is TRBV5-1 and J is TRBJ2-7; perhaps TRBD2 as D (6 bases). Trimming pared 0 bases from V and 2 bases from J, leaving 9 bases between. This CDR3 is built from 14 residues. CDR1 is SGHRS, CDR2 YFSETQ, per germline. CDR3 sequence (DNA): TGCGCCAGCAGCTTGGTGGCTAGCGCCTACGAGCAGTACTTC. It encodes CASSLVASAYEQYF.

The chain is built from TRBV28 and TRBJ2-1; no firm D call. This CDR3 comprises 14 residues. Between the trimmed V and J ends, which lost 4 bases and 0 bases, there was a span of 7 bases. The germline V gene has CDR1 MDHEN and CDR2 SYDVKM. The CDR3 coding sequence is TGTGCCAGCAGTTATCCTAGCTCCTACAATGAGCAGTTCTTC. Translation gives CASSYPSSYNEQFF.

The chain recombines TRBV15 with TRBJ1-2, with 10 bases matching TRBD1. V shed 2 bases and J 8 bases; nucleotides not matched to a gene: 23. Per germline, CDR1 LNHNV and CDR2 YYDKDF (reference sequence). The CDR3 covers 20 residues. In DNA, the CDR3 is TGTGCCACCAGCAGACAGCCTCCGGGACAGGGGCGATCCCCCCCGGGGGGCTACACCTTC. Protein product: CATSRQPPGQGRSPPGGYTF.

The chain couples TRBV27 to TRBJ1-2; possibly TRBD1 for D (5 bases). This CDR3 region has 14 residues. V lost 6 bases, J lost 5 bases, and 16 bases lay in between. Germline V gives CDR1 MNHEY, CDR2 SMNVEV (reference sequence). The CDR3 sequence: CASRTQGVPYGYTF. The CDR3 DNA is TGTGCCAGCAGAACGCAAGGGGTCCCGTATGGCTACACCTTC.

The chain links TRBV25-1 to TRBJ1-3, with 9 bases identical to TRBD1. The CDR3 contains 18 residues. The germline CDR1 and CDR2 sequences are MGHDK and SYGVNS. V gave up 4 bases and J gave up 0 bases; unmatched junction bases: 10. Here the CDR3 reads CASSAYGQGPTSGNTIYF. CDR3 coding DNA: TGTGCCAGCAGTGCCTACGGACAGGGGCCTACCTCTGGAAACACCATATATTTT.

CDR3 DNA sequence: TGTGCTAGTGGTTTGGTAAATCGGGGTAGGGCTAACTATGGCTACACCTTC. This gives the protein CASGLVNRGRANYGYTF. The chain employs TRBV12-5 and TRBJ1-2; D unclear. V was clipped by 0 bases and J by 0 bases, with 14 bases between them. CDR1 is LGHNT, CDR2 FRNRAP, per germline. There are 17 residues in the CDR3.

The V call is TRBV14, the J call TRBJ2-4; 7 bases agree with TRBD1. Germline V gene sequence: CDR1 SGHDN, CDR2 FVKESK. V dropped 4 bases and J dropped 5; count of bases not matched to a gene: 14. The length of the CDR3 is 17 residues. The CDR3: CASSRTRQGRFQNIQYF. Written as DNA, the CDR3 is TGTGCCAGCAGCCGGACGCGACAGGGCAGGTTCCAAAACATTCAGTACTTC.

A single count supports this clone. The J gene is TRBJ1-2, the V gene TRBV6-1, with 9 bases aligning to TRBD1. The J segment lost 4 bases and the V segment lost 5 bases, leaving 8 bases of the junction unmatched. The CDR3 totals 15 residues. The V gene's germline CDR1 is MNHNS and CDR2 SASEGT. The CDR3 here is CASSSPRDRVYGYTF. The CDR3 coding sequence is TGTGCCAGCAGTTCCCCCCGGGACAGGGTCTATGGCTACACCTTC.

The chain recombines TRBV9 with TRBJ1-2, with 7 positions matching TRBD1. The length of the CDR3 is 15 residues. With V trimmed by 2 bases and J by 6 bases, 10 bases remained unmatched. Germline CDR1 and CDR2: SGDLS and YYNGEE. The CDR3 DNA reads TGTGCCAGCAGCGTGGCCGCCGGGACAGAGGATGGCTACACCTTC. It encodes CASSVAAGTEDGYTF.

This chain uses TRBV19 with TRBJ2-7; D is unresolved. V was shortened by 0 bases and J by 2 bases, with 14 bases between the two germline ends. CDR3 length: 16 residues. CDR1 is LNHDA, CDR2 SQIVND, per germline (reference sequence). CDR3: CASSIDRGIPTYEQYF. CDR3 bases: TGTGCCAGTAGTATAGATCGAGGTATCCCGACCTACGAGCAGTACTTC.

The gene calls are TRBV6-6 and TRBJ1-2, with TRBD1 identical over 7 bases. CDR3 size: 15 residues. Germline-derived CDR1 and CDR2 are MNHNY and SVGAGI (reference sequence). Trimming took 0 bases from V and 5 from J; bases not matched to a gene: 6. The DNA of the CDR3 is TGTGCCAGCAGTTACTCGAGGGACAGAAAATATGGCTACACCTTC. As protein: CASSYSRDRKYGYTF.

This chain links TRBV14 with TRBJ2-2; D remains ambiguous. From germline, CDR1 is SGHDN and CDR2 FVKESK. CDR3 length equals 16 residues. V shed 3 bases and J shed 0 bases, with 11 bases lying between them. The CDR3 DNA sequence: TGTGCCAGCAGCCATCACAATCATGCGAACACCGGGGAGCTGTTTTTT. Translating gives CASSHHNHANTGELFF.

The V gene is TRBV7-8, the J gene TRBJ2-3, with TRBD2 as a possible D gene (7 bases). There are 17 residues in the CDR3. Trimming removed 1 base at V and 1 base at J, with 15 bases between. Germline loops: CDR1 SGHVS, CDR2 FQNEAQ. The CDR3 nucleotides read TGTGCCAGCAGCTTAGGGGGGGGGCCGTTACGCACAGATACGCAGTATTTT. Protein sequence: CASSLGGGPLRTDTQYF.

Comment on this clone: A junction end diverges from the germline sequence, so it may reflect a read error. This rearrangement joins TRBV6-1 to TRBJ2-4, with D possibly matching TRBD1 (6 bases). Per germline, CDR1 MNHNS and CDR2 SASEGT. The length of the CDR3 is 11 residues. Here the CDR3 DNA reads TGTGCCAGCAGTAGCCGGACAGACGGCTTCTTC. Translated: CASSSRTDGFF.

The chain recombines TRBV5-1 with TRBJ2-7; TRBD1 agrees at 7 bases. The CDR3 spans 14 residues. The ends lost 4 bases at V and 4 bases at J; junction bases unmatched: 8. The germline CDR1 and CDR2 sequences are SGHRS and YFSETQ. The CDR3 nucleotides are TGCGCCAGCAGCCCAAGGACAGGAAGGTACGAGCAGTACTTC. Translating it yields CASSPRTGRYEQYF.

For the CDR3, the DNA is TGTGCCAGCTCACCTAGGGGCCTAGCGGGGGGGCTATCGTACAATGAGCAGTTCTTC. Translated: CASSPRGLAGGLSYNEQFF. The V gene is TRBV18, the J gene TRBJ2-1; 12 nucleotides match TRBD2. V dropped 3 bases and J dropped 4; count of bases not matched to a gene: 13. Looked up from germline, CDR1 is KGHSH and CDR2 is LQKENI. This CDR3 comprises 19 residues.